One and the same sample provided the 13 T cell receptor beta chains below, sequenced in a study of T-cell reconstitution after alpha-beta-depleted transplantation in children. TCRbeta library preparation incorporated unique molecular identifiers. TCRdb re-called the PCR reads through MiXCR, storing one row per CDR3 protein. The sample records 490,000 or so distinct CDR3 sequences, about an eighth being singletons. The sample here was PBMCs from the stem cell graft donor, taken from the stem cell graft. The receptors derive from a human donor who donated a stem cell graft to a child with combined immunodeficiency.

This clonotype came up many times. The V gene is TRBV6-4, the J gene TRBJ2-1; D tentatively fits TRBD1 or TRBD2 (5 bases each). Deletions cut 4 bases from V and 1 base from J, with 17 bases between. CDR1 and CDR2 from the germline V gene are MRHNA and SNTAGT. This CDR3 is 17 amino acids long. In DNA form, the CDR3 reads TGTGCCAGCAGTGTCCACCCGGGACGTCAGTCCTACAATGAGCAGTTCTTC. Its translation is CASSVHPGRQSYNEQFF.

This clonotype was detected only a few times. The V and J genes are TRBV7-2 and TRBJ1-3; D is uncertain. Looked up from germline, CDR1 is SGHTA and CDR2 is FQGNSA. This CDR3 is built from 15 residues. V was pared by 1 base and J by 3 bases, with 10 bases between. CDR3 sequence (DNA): TGTGCCAGCAGCTTAGGAGGGAACTTTGGAAACACCATATATTTT. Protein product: CASSLGGNFGNTIYF.

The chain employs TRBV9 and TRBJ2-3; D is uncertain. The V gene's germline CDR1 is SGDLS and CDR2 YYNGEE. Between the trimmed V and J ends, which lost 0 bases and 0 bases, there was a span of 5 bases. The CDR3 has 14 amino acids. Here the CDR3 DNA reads TGTGCCAGCAGCGTAGATGAGAGCACAGATACGCAGTATTTT. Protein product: CASSVDESTDTQYF.

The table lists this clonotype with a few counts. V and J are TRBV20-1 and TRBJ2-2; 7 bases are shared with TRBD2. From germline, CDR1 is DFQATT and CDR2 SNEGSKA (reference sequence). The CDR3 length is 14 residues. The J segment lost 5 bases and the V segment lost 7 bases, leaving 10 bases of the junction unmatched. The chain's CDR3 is CSVREGRGTGELFF. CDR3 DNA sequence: TGCAGTGTTAGGGAGGGCCGAGGGACCGGGGAGCTGTTTTTT.

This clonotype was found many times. CDR3 amino acids: CASSRRDEQFF. CDR3 bases: TGTGCCAGCAGTCGCCGGGATGAGCAGTTCTTC. J is TRBJ2-1 and V is TRBV12-3 or TRBV12-4, with unresolved D. V was trimmed by 5 bases and J by 8 bases, leaving 7 bases between them. The CDR3 covers 11 residues.

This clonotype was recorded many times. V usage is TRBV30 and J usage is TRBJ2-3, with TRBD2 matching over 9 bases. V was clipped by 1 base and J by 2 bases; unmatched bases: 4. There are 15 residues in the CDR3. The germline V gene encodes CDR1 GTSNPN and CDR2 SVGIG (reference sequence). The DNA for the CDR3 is TGTGCCTGGAGTGGTCTAGCGGGACCCACAGATACGCAGTATTTT. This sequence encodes CAWSGLAGPTDTQYF.

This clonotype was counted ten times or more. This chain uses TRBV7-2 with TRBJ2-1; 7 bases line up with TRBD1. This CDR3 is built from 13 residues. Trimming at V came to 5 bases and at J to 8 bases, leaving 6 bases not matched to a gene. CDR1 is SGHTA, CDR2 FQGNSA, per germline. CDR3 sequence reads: CASSTYRGYEQFF. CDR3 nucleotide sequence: TGTGCCAGCAGCACCTACAGGGGTTATGAGCAGTTCTTC.

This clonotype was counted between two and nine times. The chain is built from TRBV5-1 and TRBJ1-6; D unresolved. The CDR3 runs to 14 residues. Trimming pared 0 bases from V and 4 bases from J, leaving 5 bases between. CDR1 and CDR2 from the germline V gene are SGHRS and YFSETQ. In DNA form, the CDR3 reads TGCGCCAGCAGCTTGGGAACTTATAATTCACCCCTCCACTTT. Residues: CASSLGTYNSPLHF.

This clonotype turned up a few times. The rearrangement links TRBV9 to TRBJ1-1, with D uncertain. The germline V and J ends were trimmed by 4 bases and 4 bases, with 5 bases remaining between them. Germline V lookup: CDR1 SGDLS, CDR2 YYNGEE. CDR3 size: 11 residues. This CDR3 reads CASSRVTEAFF. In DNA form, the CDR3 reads TGTGCCAGCAGCAGGGTCACTGAAGCTTTCTTT.

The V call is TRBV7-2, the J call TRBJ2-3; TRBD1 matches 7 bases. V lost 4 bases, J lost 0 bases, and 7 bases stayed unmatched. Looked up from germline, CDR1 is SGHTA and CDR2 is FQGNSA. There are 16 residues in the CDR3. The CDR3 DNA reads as TGTGCCAGCAGCTCGCCGGACAGGTCTAGCACAGATACGCAGTATTTT. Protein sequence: CASSSPDRSSTDTQYF.

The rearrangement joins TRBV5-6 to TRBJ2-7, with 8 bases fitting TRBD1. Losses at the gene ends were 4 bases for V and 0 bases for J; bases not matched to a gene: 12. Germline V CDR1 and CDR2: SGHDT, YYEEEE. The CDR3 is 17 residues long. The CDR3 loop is CASSPRDRSSSSYEQYF. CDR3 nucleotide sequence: TGTGCCAGCAGCCCGCGGGACAGGTCCTCGAGCTCCTACGAGCAGTACTTC. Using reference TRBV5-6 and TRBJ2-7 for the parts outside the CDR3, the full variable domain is DAGVTQSPTHLIKTRGQQVTLRCSPKSGHDTVSWYQQALGQGPQFIFQYYEEEERQRGNFPDRFSGHQFPNYSSELNVNALLLGDSALYLCASSPRDRSSSSYEQYFGPGTRLTVT.

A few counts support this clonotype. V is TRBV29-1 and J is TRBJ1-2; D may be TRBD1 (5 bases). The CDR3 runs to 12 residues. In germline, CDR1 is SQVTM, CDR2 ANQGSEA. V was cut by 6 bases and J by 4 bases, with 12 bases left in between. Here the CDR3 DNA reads TGCAGCGTGGGTGGGGACTTCTATGGCTACACCTTC. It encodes CSVGGDFYGYTF. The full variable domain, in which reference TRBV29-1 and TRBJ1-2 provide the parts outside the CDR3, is SAVISQKPSRDICQRGTSLTIQCQVDSQVTMMFWYRQQPGQSLTLIATANQGSEATYESGFVIDKFPISRPNLTFSTLTVSNMSPEDSSIYLCSVGGDFYGYTFGSGTRLTVV.

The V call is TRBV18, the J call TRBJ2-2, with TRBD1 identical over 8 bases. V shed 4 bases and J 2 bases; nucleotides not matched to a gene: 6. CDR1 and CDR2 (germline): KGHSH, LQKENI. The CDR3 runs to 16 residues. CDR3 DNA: TGTGCCAGCTCACTCCCCGGGACAGGAAACACCGGGGAGCTGTTTTTT. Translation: CASSLPGTGNTGELFF.